The rows below give T cell receptor beta chains drawn from one sample of a study of shared clonotypes between healthy human individuals. Sequencing was performed with immunoSEQ multiplex PCR; in TCRdb, only in-frame clones are kept and a portion is missing. The profile shows fewer than 850,000 clones, about 90% of them singletons. Sequencing input: memory CD8+ T cells from PBMCs. These receptor sequences come from a young man in good health. Some clones in this sample may be carry-over from other donors' samples. Each CDR3 is given with its conserved first and last residue. D genes are given only for firm matches.

J gene | V gene | D gene | CDR3 protein | CDR3 DNA
TRBJ2-7 | TRBV5-1 | TRBD1 | CASSLLGQGSYEQYF | TGCGCCAGCAGCTTGTTGGGACAGGGGTCCTACGAGCAGTACTTC
TRBJ2-3 | TRBV27 | . | CASSLWSSTDTQYF | TGTGCCAGCAGTTTATGGTCCAGCACAGATACGCAGTATTTT
TRBJ2-7 | TRBV28 | TRBD1 | CASSDRTGEFYEQYF | TGTGCCAGCAGTGACCGGACAGGAGAATTCTACGAGCAGTACTTC
TRBJ1-4 | TRBV4-2 | . | CASSQRGGAAWATNEKLFF | TGTGCCAGCAGCCAAAGGGGTGGGGCAGCCTGGGCAACTAATGAAAAACTGTTTTTT
TRBJ2-7 | TRBV6-1 | . | CASKEGAGPSYEQYF | TGTGCCAGCAAAGAGGGAGCGGGCCCTTCCTACGAGCAGTACTTC
TRBJ2-1 | TRBV25-1 | . | CASSGWGSSDNEQFF | TGTGCCAGCAGTGGTTGGGGGTCTAGCGACAATGAGCAGTTCTTC
TRBJ1-2 | TRBV7-9 | TRBD1 | CASSSTGETNYGYTF | TGTGCCAGCAGCTCCACAGGGGAAACTAACTATGGCTACACCTTC
TRBJ2-1 | TRBV9 | TRBD1 | CASSVATGTDKYYNEQFF | TGTGCCAGCAGCGTAGCTACCGGGACAGACAAATACTACAATGAGCAGTTCTTC
TRBJ2-7 | TRBV29-1 | TRBD2 | CSVGASGVSYEQYF | TGCAGCGTGGGGGCTAGCGGGGTCTCCTACGAGCAGTACTTC
TRBJ1-2 | TRBV5-6 | . | CASSLVQWAERIGYTF | TGTGCCAGCAGCTTGGTTCAGTGGGCAGAAAGAATTGGCTACACCTTC
TRBJ1-4 | TRBV28 | . | CASSLQRSALTNEKLFF | TGTGCCAGCAGTTTACAGCGCAGTGCCCTGACTAATGAAAAACTGTTTTTT